These 20 T cell receptor beta chains originate from one sample sequenced in a study of blood T cell repertoires in COVID-19. TCRdb's table, derived via immunoSEQ multiplex PCR, lists solely in-frame clones and lacks some. The sample records 300,000 to 400,000 clones, roughly 86% being singletons. Sequencing was carried out using peripheral blood. The source of these receptors is a woman aged 70-85 years with COVID-19, enrolled during active disease.

This chain links TRBV5-1 with TRBJ2-2; no firm D call. CDR1 and CDR2 from the germline V gene are SGHRS and YFSETQ. The V gene lost 0 bases and the J gene lost 5 bases, with 5 bases spanning the gap. The CDR3 length is 13 residues. CDR3 region: CASSLGSTGELFF. The CDR3 DNA is TGCGCCAGCAGCTTGGGTTCGACCGGGGAGCTGTTTTTT.

This chain's CDR3 is CASSPYSGGVETQYF. The CDR3 region has the DNA TGTGCCAGCAGCCCATACAGTGGGGGGGTGGAGACCCAGTACTTC. V gene TRBV9 combines with J gene TRBJ2-5; 7 nucleotides agree with TRBD2. V was pared by 4 bases and J by 5 bases, with 11 bases of the junction left unmatched. The CDR3 consists of 15 residues. Germline CDR1 SGDLS, CDR2 YYNGEE.

V is TRBV2 and J is TRBJ1-6, with a tentative D call TRBD1 (6 bases). Germline-derived CDR1 and CDR2 are SNHLY and FYNNEI. The CDR3 length is 15 residues. The V end was cut by 6 bases, the J end by 9 bases, with 18 bases between. CDR3 in DNA: TGTGCCAGCAGCCGGACAGATACGATGAGTTCACCCCTCCACTTT. This encodes CASSRTDTMSSPLHF.

This sequence joins TRBV7-2 and TRBJ1-1, with 9 bases aligning to TRBD1. In germline, CDR1 is SGHTA, CDR2 FQGNSA. CDR3 length: 15 residues. The V segment lost 5 bases and the J segment 4 bases; nucleotides outside the gene matches: 8. Here the CDR3 DNA reads TGTGCCAGCAGCCTCCTACAGGGGGCAAGCACTGAAGCTTTCTTT. Its translation is CASSLLQGASTEAFF.

This chain uses TRBV7-9 with TRBJ2-7; 8 bases match TRBD2. The CDR3 is 14 residues long. Germline assignment: CDR1 SEHNR and CDR2 FQNEAQ (reference sequence). The trim removed 2 bases at V and 3 bases at J, leaving 3 bases unmatched. CDR3 amino acids: CASSLRAGGYEQYF. The CDR3 coding sequence is TGTGCCAGCAGCTTAAGGGCGGGGGGCTACGAGCAGTACTTC.

V usage is TRBV5-1 and J usage is TRBJ2-3; D is possibly TRBD1 (6 bases). V was trimmed by 4 bases and J by 1 base, leaving 10 bases between them. This CDR3 region has 14 residues. CDR1 and CDR2 (germline): SGHRS, YFSETQ. CDR3 coding DNA: TGCGCCAGCAGCCAGACAGGACGCACAGATACGCAGTATTTT. Translated: CASSQTGRTDTQYF. Variable domain in full (rest from reference TRBV5-1 and TRBJ2-3): KAGVTQTPRYLIKTRGQQVTLSCSPISGHRSVSWYQQTPGQGLQFLFEYFSETQRNKGNFPGRFSGRQFSNSRSEMNVSTLELGDSALYLCASSQTGRTDTQYFGPGTRLTVL.

This chain connects TRBV5-4 to TRBJ1-4, with 7 bases that match TRBD1. V gave up 3 bases and J gave up 8 bases; unmatched junction bases: 4. CDR1 and CDR2 (germline): SGHNT, YYREEE (reference sequence). This CDR3 is 13 amino acids long. DNA for the CDR3: TGTGCCAGCAGCTCACCGGGACAGGAAAAACTGTTTTTT. Amino acids: CASSSPGQEKLFF. Filled out from reference TRBV5-4 and TRBJ1-4, the complete variable domain reads ETGVTQSPTHLIKTRGQQVTLRCSSQSGHNTVSWYQQALGQGPQFIFQYYREEENGRGNFPPRFSGLQFPNYSSELNVNALELDDSALYLCASSSPGQEKLFFGSGTQLSVL.

The chain joins TRBV5-1 to TRBJ1-1; 9 nucleotides align to TRBD1. The CDR3 extends over 18 amino acids. CDR1 is SGHRS and CDR2 is YFSETQ in the germline V gene. Trimming at V came to 4 bases and at J to 1 base, leaving 14 bases not matched to a gene. For the CDR3, the DNA is TGCGCCAGCAGCCACTTGTGGCCTTCGGGACAGGGGAACACTGAAGCTTTCTTT. Translation: CASSHLWPSGQGNTEAFF.

V gene TRBV3-1 (or the pseudogene TRBV3-2) combines with J gene TRBJ1-5; the D gene is possibly TRBD1 (6 bases). This CDR3 contains 18 residues. V dropped 4 bases and J dropped 0 bases, with 19 bases sitting between them. The V gene's germline CDR1 is LGHDT and CDR2 YNNKEL (reference sequence). CDR3 region: CASSPDEQGAHSNQPQHF. The CDR3 coding sequence is TGTGCCAGCAGCCCCGACGAACAGGGAGCACATAGCAATCAGCCCCAGCATTTT.

Concerning this clone itself: The identical CDR3 is also encoded by other nucleotide sequences in the sample. This rearrangement joins TRBV9 to TRBJ2-7; a weak D match, TRBD1 (6 bases). Trimming cost V 3 bases and J 1 base, with 11 bases left between them. The CDR3 totals 14 residues. Germline V gene lookup returns CDR1 SGDLS and CDR2 YYNGEE. The CDR3 here is CASSATGFSYEQYF. CDR3 in DNA: TGTGCCAGCAGCGCCACAGGGTTTTCCTACGAGCAGTACTTC.

This chain uses TRBV19 with TRBJ2-7; D possibly corresponds to TRBD2 (7 bases). The CDR3 contains 15 residues. Germline V CDR1 and CDR2: LNHDA, SQIVND (reference sequence). Deletions cut 5 bases from V and 7 bases from J, with 21 bases between. The CDR3 reads CASSPKGGQAGEQYF. CDR3 DNA sequence: TGTGCCAGTAGTCCAAAAGGGGGACAAGCGGGGGAGCAGTACTTC.

This sequence joins TRBV7-2 and TRBJ2-1; the match to TRBD2 covers 12 bases. After removal of 5 bases from V and 6 bases from J, the junction contained 5 bases not matched to a gene. This CDR3 is built from 15 residues. Looked up from germline, CDR1 is SGHTA and CDR2 is FQGNSA. The CDR3 loop is CASSRGLAGSNEQFF. In DNA, the CDR3 is TGTGCCAGCAGCCGCGGACTAGCGGGAAGCAATGAGCAGTTCTTC.

V usage is TRBV4-3 and J usage is TRBJ2-1; TRBD1 might be the D (6 bases). The CDR3 runs 18 residues. Trimming left V 0 bases short and J 2 bases short, with 17 bases between. Germline values: CDR1 LGHNA, CDR2 YSLEER. The DNA of the CDR3 is TGCGCCAGCAGCCAAGAGGCAGGGGCGGGTTCGCCCTACAATGAGCAGTTCTTC. Translated, it gives CASSQEAGAGSPYNEQFF.

This rearrangement joins TRBV24-1 to TRBJ1-6; D remains ambiguous. Germline CDR1 and CDR2: KGHDR and SFDVKD. The length of the CDR3 is 15 residues. The V end lost 2 bases, the J end lost 7 bases, and 11 bases lay between the germline ends. The CDR3 DNA is TGTGCCACCAGTGATTGGGAGGGAGGAAATTCACCCCTCCACTTT. This codes for CATSDWEGGNSPLHF.

This clone was seen only once. The gene calls are TRBV6-1 and TRBJ1-6; 7 nucleotides agree with TRBD1. The V segment lost 3 bases and the J segment 9 bases; nucleotides outside the gene matches: 8. CDR1 MNHNS and CDR2 SASEGT come from the germline V gene. The CDR3 is made up of 15 amino acids. The CDR3 protein is CASSDRDRGISPLHF. The CDR3 nucleotides read TGTGCCAGCAGTGACAGGGACAGAGGAATTTCACCCCTCCACTTT.

V is TRBV5-8 and J is TRBJ1-2; no clear D. This CDR3 is built from 12 residues. Germline V lookup: CDR1 SGHTS, CDR2 YDEGEE. The ends were cut back, 2 bases at V and 6 bases at J, with 8 bases in the middle. CDR3 amino acids: CASSFRRDGYTF. The CDR3 coding sequence is TGTGCCAGCAGCTTTCGCCGAGATGGCTACACCTTC.

The chain has TRBV19 and TRBJ1-2; 9 bases fit TRBD1. CDR3 size: 14 residues. Germline V gene data show CDR1 as LNHDA and CDR2 as SQIVND (reference sequence). Trimming cost V 7 bases and J 3 bases; bases outside gene matches: 6. CDR3 coding DNA: TGTGCCAGTACCCGGACAGGGGAGCACTATGGCTACACCTTC. This translates into CASTRTGEHYGYTF.

V gene TRBV2 combines with J gene TRBJ1-6, with D maybe TRBD1 (5 bases). V was clipped by 6 bases and J by 4 bases, with 16 bases between them. Per the germline V gene, CDR1 is SNHLY and CDR2 is FYNNEI. The CDR3 extends over 16 amino acids. DNA for the CDR3: TGTGCCAGCAGATATCGCTCCGACAGTTATAATTCACCCCTCCACTTT. It codes for CASRYRSDSYNSPLHF. The whole variable domain, filled in from reference TRBV2 and TRBJ1-6, reads EPEVTQTPSHQVTQMGQEVILRCVPISNHLYFYWYRQILGQKVEFLVSFYNNEISEKSEIFDDQFSVERPDGSNFTLKIRSTKLEDSAMYFCASRYRSDSYNSPLHFGNGTRLTVT.

This clone was seen just once. This sequence joins TRBV9 and TRBJ1-2, with D possibly being TRBD1 (5 bases). The V and J ends lost 0 bases and 3 bases respectively, with 12 bases between them. The length of the CDR3 is 15 residues. The V gene's germline CDR1 is SGDLS and CDR2 YYNGEE. Here the CDR3 DNA reads TGTGCCAGCAGCGTAGGGGGCAGGCCCTACTATGGCTACACCTTC. Translation gives CASSVGGRPYYGYTF. The whole variable domain, remainder taken from reference TRBV9 and TRBJ1-2, is DSGVTQTPKHLITATGQRVTLRCSPRSGDLSVYWYQQSLDQGLQFLIQYYNGEERAKGNILERFSAQQFPDLHSELNLSSLELGDSALYFCASSVGGRPYYGYTFGSGTRLTVV.

The gene calls are TRBV7-9 and TRBJ1-1, with D tentatively TRBD1 (5 bases). Germline-derived CDR1 and CDR2 are SEHNR and FQNEAQ (reference sequence). With 1 base removed from V and 11 bases from J, the gap between germline ends came to 17 bases. This CDR3 is built from 14 residues. CDR3 DNA sequence: TGTGCCAGCAGCTTAGAATCCAGGGTCAACGAGGCTTTCTTT. As protein: CASSLESRVNEAFF.